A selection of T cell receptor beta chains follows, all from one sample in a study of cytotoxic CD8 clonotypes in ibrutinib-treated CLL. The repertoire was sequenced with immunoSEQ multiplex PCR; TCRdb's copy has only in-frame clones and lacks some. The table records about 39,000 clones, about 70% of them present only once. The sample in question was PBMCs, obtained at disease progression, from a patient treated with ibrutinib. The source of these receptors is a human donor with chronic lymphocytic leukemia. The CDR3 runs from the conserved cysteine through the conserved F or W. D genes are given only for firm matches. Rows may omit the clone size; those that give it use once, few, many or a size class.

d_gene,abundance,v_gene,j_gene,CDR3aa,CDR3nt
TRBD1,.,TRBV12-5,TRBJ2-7,CASGLTGGHEQYF,TGTGCTAGTGGTTTGACAGGGGGGCACGAGCAGTACTTC
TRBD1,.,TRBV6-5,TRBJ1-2,CASGPGTGNRYGYTF,TGTGCCAGCGGCCCTGGGACAGGGAATCGCTATGGCTACACCTTC
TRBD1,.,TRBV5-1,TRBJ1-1,CASSLRGQGVEAFF,TGCGCCAGCAGCTTGAGGGGGCAGGGCGTTGAAGCTTTCTTT
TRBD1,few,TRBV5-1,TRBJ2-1,CASSFLQGAFNEQFF,TGCGCCAGCAGCTTTCTCCAGGGGGCTTTCAATGAGCAGTTCTTC
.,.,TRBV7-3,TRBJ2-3,CASSLMASTDTQYF,TGTGCCAGCAGCTTAATGGCTAGCACAGATACGCAGTATTTT
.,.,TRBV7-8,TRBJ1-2,CASSLLGGGLANYGYTF,TGTGCCAGCAGCCTATTGGGGGGTGGGCTGGCTAACTATGGCTACACCTTC
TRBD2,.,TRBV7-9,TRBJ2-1,CASRGVAGGSYNEQFF,TGTGCCAGCAGGGGGGTAGCGGGAGGCTCCTACAATGAGCAGTTCTTC
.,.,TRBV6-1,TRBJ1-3,CASGDRGSSGNTIYF,TGTGCCAGCGGTGATAGGGGGAGCTCTGGAAACACCATATATTTT
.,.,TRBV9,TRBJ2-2,CASSVATGKNTGELFF,TGTGCCAGCAGCGTAGCTACGGGCAAAAACACCGGGGAGCTGTTTTTT
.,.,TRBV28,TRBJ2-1,CASRGRTATEQFF,TGTGCCAGCAGAGGCCGTACGGCCACTGAGCAGTTCTTC
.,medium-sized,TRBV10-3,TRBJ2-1,CAISESMDDEQFF,TGTGCCATCAGTGAGTCCATGGATGATGAGCAGTTCTTC
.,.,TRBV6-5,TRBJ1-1,CASSYGLDTEAFF,TGTGCCAGCAGTTACGGATTGGACACTGAAGCTTTCTTT
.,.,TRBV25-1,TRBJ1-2,CASSVPGYGYTF,TGTGCCAGCAGTGTGCCCGGCTATGGCTACACCTTC
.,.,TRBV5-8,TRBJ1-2,CASSYIYGYTF,TGTGCCAGCAGCTATATATATGGCTACACCTTC
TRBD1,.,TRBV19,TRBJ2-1,CATKGQGFYEQFF,TGTGCCACAAAAGGACAGGGATTTTATGAGCAGTTCTTC
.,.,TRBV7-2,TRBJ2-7,CASSLGFDWNYEQYF,TGTGCCAGCAGCTTAGGGTTCGACTGGAACTACGAGCAGTACTTC
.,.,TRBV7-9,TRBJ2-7,CASSLVWSYEQYF,TGTGCCAGCAGCTTAGTGTGGTCCTACGAGCAGTACTTC
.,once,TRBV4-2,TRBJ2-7,CASSPGTNRYEQYF,TGTGCCAGCAGTCCAGGGACCAACCGGTACGAGCAGTACTTC
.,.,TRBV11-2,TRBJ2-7,CASSPGLGTYEQYF,TGTGCCAGCAGCCCGGGACTGGGGACCTACGAGCAGTACTTC
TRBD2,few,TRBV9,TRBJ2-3,CASSVWGGGGQDTQYF,TGTGCCAGCAGCGTATGGGGGGGTGGAGGACAAGATACGCAGTATTTT
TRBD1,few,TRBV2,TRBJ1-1,CASRALGQGNTEAFF,TGTGCCAGCAGGGCGCTTGGACAGGGAAACACTGAAGCTTTCTTT
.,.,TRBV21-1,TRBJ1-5,CASSKVPKTGPQPQHF,TGTGCCAGCAGCAAAGTGCCGAAGACAGGCCCTCAGCCCCAGCATTTT
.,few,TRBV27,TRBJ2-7,CASRDSSRYEQYF,TGTGCCAGCCGTGACAGCTCCCGCTACGAGCAGTACTTC
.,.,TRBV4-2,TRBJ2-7,CASSQAAGYEQYF,TGTGCCAGCAGCCAAGCCGCGGGGTACGAGCAGTACTTC
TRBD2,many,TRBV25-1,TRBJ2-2,CASSESKLAAGELFF,TGTGCCAGCAGTGAATCCAAACTAGCGGCCGGGGAGCTGTTTTTT
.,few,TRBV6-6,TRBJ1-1,CASSTNTEAFF,TGTGCCAGCAGTACGAACACTGAAGCTTTCTTT
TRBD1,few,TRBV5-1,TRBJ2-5,CASSPATGEETQYF,TGCGCCAGCAGTCCGGCGACAGGGGAGGAGACCCAGTACTTC
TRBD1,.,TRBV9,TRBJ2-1,CASSVAGGGQFF,TGTGCCAGCAGCGTAGCAGGGGGCGGGCAGTTCTTC
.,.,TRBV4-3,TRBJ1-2,CASSQVGDRLGGYGYTF,TGCGCCAGCAGCCAAGTTGGAGACAGGTTGGGAGGCTATGGCTACACCTTC
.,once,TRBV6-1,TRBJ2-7,CASSDRYSYEQYF,TGTGCCAGCAGTGACAGATACTCCTACGAGCAGTACTTC
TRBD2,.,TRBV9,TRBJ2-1,CASGVSGGRAGNEQFF,TGTGCCAGCGGCGTTTCTGGCGGGAGGGCAGGGAATGAGCAGTTCTTC
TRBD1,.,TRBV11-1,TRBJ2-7,CASSRTGIYYEQYF,TGTGCCAGCAGCCGGACAGGGATTTACTACGAGCAGTACTTC
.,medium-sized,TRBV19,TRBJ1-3,CASSRAPPSFGSGNTIYF,TGTGCCAGTAGTAGGGCACCTCCGAGCTTTGGGTCTGGAAACACCATATATTTT
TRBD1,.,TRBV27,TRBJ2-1,CASLPQGAYNEQFF,TGTGCCAGCCTACCACAGGGGGCTTACAATGAGCAGTTCTTC
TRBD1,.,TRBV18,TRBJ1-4,CASCTTGGNEKLFF,TGTGCCAGCTGTACCACAGGGGGAAATGAAAAACTGTTTTTT
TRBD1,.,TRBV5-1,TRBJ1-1,CASRPTGVNTEAFF,TGCGCCAGCAGACCGACAGGGGTGAACACTGAAGCTTTCTTT
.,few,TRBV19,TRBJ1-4,CASSIVRQANEKLFF,TGTGCCAGTAGTATAGTTAGACAAGCGAATGAAAAACTGTTTTTT
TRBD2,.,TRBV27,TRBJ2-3,CASSYHPLAGALDTQYF,TGTGCCAGCAGTTACCATCCCCTAGCGGGAGCCTTAGATACGCAGTATTTT
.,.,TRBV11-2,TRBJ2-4,CASSLEQINIQYF,TGTGCCAGCAGCTTAGAACAGATAAACATTCAGTACTTC
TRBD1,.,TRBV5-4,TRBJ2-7,CASSLDPEDRVLNNEQYF,TGTGCCAGCAGCTTGGACCCTGAGGACAGGGTGCTAAACAACGAGCAGTACTTC
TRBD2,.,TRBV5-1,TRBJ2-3,CASSRRLAGRTDTQYF,TGCGCCAGCAGCCGTCGACTAGCGGGTCGCACAGATACGCAGTATTTT
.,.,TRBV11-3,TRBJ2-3,CASSLGATDTQYF,TGTGCCAGCAGCTTAGGGGCCACAGATACGCAGTATTTT
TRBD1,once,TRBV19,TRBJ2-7,CASSMGTGLHEQYF,TGTGCCAGTAGTATGGGGACAGGCCTGCACGAGCAGTACTTC
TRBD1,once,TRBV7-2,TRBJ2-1,CASSPRTGSDANEQFF,TGTGCCAGCAGCCCGAGGACAGGGAGTGATGCAAACGAGCAGTTCTTC
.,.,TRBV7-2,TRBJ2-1,CASSLATGFVILDEQFF,TGTGCCAGCAGCTTAGCTACAGGGTTCGTTATTTTGGATGAGCAGTTCTTC
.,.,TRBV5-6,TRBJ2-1,CASSLARSEQFF,TGTGCCAGCAGCTTAGCCAGGAGTGAGCAGTTCTTC
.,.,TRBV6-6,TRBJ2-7,CAIRAGWGGYEQYF,TGTGCCATACGGGCAGGGTGGGGCGGCTACGAGCAGTACTTC
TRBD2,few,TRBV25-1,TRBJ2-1,CASSVALAGDNEQFF,TGTGCCAGCAGTGTAGCACTAGCGGGAGACAATGAGCAGTTCTTC
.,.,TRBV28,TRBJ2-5,CASREGQETQYF,TGTGCCAGCAGAGAGGGCCAAGAGACCCAGTACTTC
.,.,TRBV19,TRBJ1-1,CASSHGTTNTEAFF,TGTGCCAGTAGTCATGGGACAACGAACACTGAAGCTTTCTTT
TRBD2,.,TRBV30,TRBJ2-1,CAWRKREAAYNEQFF,TGTGCCTGGAGGAAACGGGAGGCCGCCTACAATGAGCAGTTCTTC
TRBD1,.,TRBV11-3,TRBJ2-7,CASSWEGTGGKDEQYF,TGTGCCAGCAGCTGGGAGGGGACAGGGGGGAAGGACGAGCAGTACTTC